The 32 T cell receptor beta chains given below trace back to one sample, sequenced in a study of T cell responses to AZD1222 COVID-19 vaccine. Clones were read by immunoSEQ multiplex PCR, and TCRdb kept only the in-frame ones, dropping some. The sample lists approximately 85,000 clones, about 86% seen once, with roughly 7.6% in the top ten. The starting material was peripheral blood, obtained on day 0 of AZD1222 vaccination. These receptors originate from an adult in good health.

The chain carries TRBV20-1 and TRBJ2-4; D is perhaps TRBD2 (5 bases). The CDR3 has 11 amino acids. V gave up 0 bases and J gave up 12 bases, with 9 bases separating them. Germline V CDR1 and CDR2: DFQATT, SNEGSKA (reference sequence). Here the CDR3 DNA reads TGCAGTGCTAGAGATCACGACTATCAGTACTTC. This translates into CSARDHDYQYF.

The chain has TRBV28 and TRBJ1-1; D is ambiguous. Germline CDR1 MDHEN, CDR2 SYDVKM. The CDR3 covers 12 residues. The V end lost 7 bases, the J end lost 8 bases, and 14 bases lay between the germline ends. The CDR3, as DNA: TGTGCCAGCACGGCACGGCGAAACGAAGCTTTCTTT. It is translated as CASTARRNEAFF.

The chain couples TRBV4-3 to TRBJ2-1; 9 bases fit TRBD2. The CDR3 loop spans 15 amino acids. V lost 1 base to trimming and J lost 5 bases; unmatched junction nucleotides: 3. CDR1 and CDR2 (germline): LGHNA, YSLEER. Written as DNA, the CDR3 is TGCGCCAGCAGCCAAGTTAGCGGGAGCCACAATGAGCAGTTCTTC. Amino acids: CASSQVSGSHNEQFF.

About this clone: This specimen includes other DNA sequences encoding the same CDR3. V and J are TRBV29-1 and TRBJ1-2; D is uncertain. The V end lost 3 bases, the J end lost 8 bases, and 4 bases lay between the germline ends. The CDR3 runs 9 residues. Germline CDR1 is SQVTM and CDR2 is ANQGSEA. DNA of the CDR3: TGCAGCGTTGAGGGCGGCTACACCTTC. The encoded protein is CSVEGGYTF.

The chain couples TRBV12-3 or TRBV12-4 to TRBJ1-1, with D maybe TRBD1 (5 bases). Trimming took 6 bases from V and 11 from J, leaving 13 bases between them. The CDR3 sequence is 11 residues long. CDR3 sequence (DNA): TGTGCCAGCAGCCCAAGTGAGGGGGCTTTCTTT. It is translated as CASSPSEGAFF.

V is TRBV7-6 and J is TRBJ1-6, with 7 bases aligning to TRBD1. The junction had 8 bases not matched to a gene; V was cut back by 5 bases and J by 4 bases. The CDR3 covers 16 residues. CDR1 and CDR2 (germline): SGHVS, FNYEAQ. The CDR3 protein is CASSPGTDLYNSPLHF. The CDR3 nucleotides are TGTGCCAGCAGCCCCGGGACAGACTTGTATAATTCACCCCTCCACTTT.

The chain employs TRBV28 and TRBJ1-4; 8 bases match TRBD1. This CDR3 comprises 16 residues. V lost 3 bases to trimming and J lost 8 bases; unmatched junction nucleotides: 11. CDR1 MDHEN and CDR2 SYDVKM come from the germline V gene. Here the CDR3 DNA reads TGTGCCAGCAGTTTTCCTCAGGGGGCGAACCGCGAAAAACTGTTTTTT. Translating it yields CASSFPQGANREKLFF.

The V and J genes are TRBV21-1 and TRBJ2-3; the listed D gene, TRBD1, was not tested against the DNA. TRBV21-1 is deemed a pseudogene. The CDR3 has 18 amino acids. For the CDR3, the DNA is TGTGCCAGCAGCAAAGTGAACAGGGCCGGTTCCCGCACAGATACGCAGTATTTT. Its translation: CASSKVNRAGSRTDTQYF.

This clone appeared a few times. The V gene is TRBV10-3, the J gene TRBJ2-3; tentatively, D is TRBD1 (6 bases). The V end was cut by 3 bases, the J end by 3 bases, with 13 bases between. The CDR3 length is 15 residues. Germline V gene sequence: CDR1 ENHRY, CDR2 SYGVKD. The CDR3 protein is CAISDRGRGTDTQYF. For the CDR3, the DNA is TGTGCCATCAGTGATCGAGGTAGGGGGACAGATACGCAGTATTTT.

The rearrangement links TRBV19 to TRBJ1-2; D is possibly TRBD1 (6 bases). Trimming stripped 7 bases from V and 3 bases from J, with 15 bases between. Germline CDR1 is LNHDA and CDR2 is SQIVND (reference sequence). The CDR3 loop spans 14 amino acids. The CDR3: CASTRGGADYGYTF. In DNA form, the CDR3 reads TGTGCCAGTACCCGCGGGGGCGCGGACTATGGCTACACCTTC. Drawing the rest from reference TRBV19 and TRBJ1-2, the complete variable domain is DGGITQSPKYLFRKEGQNVTLSCEQNLNHDAMYWYRQDPGQGLRLIYYSQIVNDFQKGDIAEGYSVSREKKESFPLTVTSAQKNPTAFYLCASTRGGADYGYTFGSGTRLTVV.

CDR3 coding DNA: TGCGCCAGCAGCTTGGCAGGGGGCCCGACCCAGCCCCAGCATTTT. It yields the protein CASSLAGGPTQPQHF. V usage is TRBV5-1 and J usage is TRBJ1-5; 8 nucleotides line up with TRBD1. With V trimmed by 0 bases and J by 7 bases, 6 bases remained unmatched. This CDR3 comprises 15 residues. Germline V gene sequence: CDR1 SGHRS, CDR2 YFSETQ.

The chain carries TRBV3-1 (or the pseudogene TRBV3-2) and TRBJ1-6, with D possibly being TRBD1 (6 bases). This CDR3 comprises 15 residues. The V and J ends lost 6 bases and 2 bases respectively, with 11 bases between them. Germline-derived CDR1 and CDR2 are LGHDT and YNNKEL (reference sequence). CDR3 sequence (DNA): TGTGCCAGCAGTCCCACAGGGACCTATAATTCACCCCTCCACTTT. This encodes CASSPTGTYNSPLHF.

The chain is built from TRBV28 and TRBJ1-1; D might be TRBD1 (5 bases). Germline V gene sequence: CDR1 MDHEN, CDR2 SYDVKM. Trimming stripped 5 bases from V and 4 bases from J, with 8 bases between. This CDR3 region has 12 residues. The CDR3 protein is CASSGGRTEAFF. CDR3 nucleotide sequence: TGTGCCAGCAGTGGGGGTCGCACTGAAGCTTTCTTT.

The chain combines TRBV6-5 with TRBJ2-7; 11 nucleotides line up with TRBD1. CDR1 is MNHEY, CDR2 SVGAGI, per germline. This CDR3 is 15 amino acids long. V was pared by 2 bases and J by 2 bases, with 2 bases of the junction left unmatched. The CDR3: CASSYGDRGAYEQYF. In DNA, the CDR3 is TGTGCCAGCAGTTACGGGGACAGGGGGGCCTACGAGCAGTACTTC.

Only one count was recorded for this clone. V is TRBV18 and J is TRBJ1-5, with D hard to call. Trimming cost V 6 bases and J 2 bases, with 20 bases left between them. Germline lookup yields CDR1 KGHSH and CDR2 LQKENI. The CDR3 consists of 17 residues. The DNA of the CDR3 is TGTGCCAGCTCTACCGAGGCTAGGGCGACGGGCAATCAGCCCCAGCATTTT. Translating gives CASSTEARATGNQPQHF. Drawing the rest from reference TRBV18 and TRBJ1-5, the complete variable domain is NAGVMQNPRHLVRRRGQEARLRCSPMKGHSHVYWYRQLPEEGLKFMVYLQKENIIDESGMPKERFSAEFPKEGPSILRIQQVVRGDSAAYFCASSTEARATGNQPQHFGDGTRLSIL.

This sequence joins TRBV14 and TRBJ2-1; D might be TRBD1 (6 bases). V gave up 2 bases and J gave up 9 bases, with 11 bases separating them. From germline, CDR1 is SGHDN and CDR2 FVKESK. The CDR3 spans 13 residues. CDR3 DNA: TGTGCCAGCAGCCAACAGGGGCAGGGTGAGCAGTTCTTC. This encodes CASSQQGQGEQFF.

This chain joins TRBV3-1 (or the pseudogene TRBV3-2) and TRBJ1-1; no clear D gene. Germline loops: CDR1 LGHDT, CDR2 YNNKEL (reference sequence). The CDR3 is 12 residues long. V lost 1 base and J lost 5, with 5 bases in between. Here the CDR3 reads CASSQAQTEAFF. In DNA, the CDR3 is TGTGCCAGCAGCCAAGCACAAACTGAAGCTTTCTTT.

The V gene is TRBV19, the J gene TRBJ2-1; 12 bases line up with TRBD2. This CDR3 region has 15 residues. V was clipped by 3 bases and J by 7 bases; unmatched bases: 4. The germline CDR1 and CDR2 sequences are LNHDA and SQIVND (reference sequence). DNA for the CDR3: TGTGCCAGTAGTATGTCTAGCGGGGGGGTAAATGAGCAGTTCTTC. Its protein is CASSMSSGGVNEQFF.

This chain links TRBV7-3 with TRBJ2-5; perhaps TRBD1 as D (7 bases). The germline CDR1 and CDR2 sequences are SGHTA and FQGTGA. Trimming took off 6 bases at V and 5 bases at J, with 16 bases between the two ends. The CDR3 spans 14 residues. CDR3 nucleotides: TGTGCCAGCAGTCAAGGGGGCAGCGGGGAGACCCAGTACTTC. This codes for CASSQGGSGETQYF.

This chain uses TRBV30 with TRBJ1-2; TRBD1 agrees at 9 bases. The V and J ends lost 5 bases and 5 bases, in that order; junction bases with no gene match: 0. The germline CDR1 and CDR2 sequences are GTSNPN and SVGIG (reference sequence). The CDR3 consists of 11 residues. The CDR3 DNA follows: TGTGCCTGGGGGACAGGGTATGGCTACACCTTC. Translating it yields CAWGTGYGYTF. Looking up the rest from reference TRBV30 and TRBJ1-2 gives the full variable domain: SQTIHQWPATLVQPVGSPLSLECTVEGTSNPNLYWYRQAAGRGLQLLFYSVGIGQISSEVPQNLSASRPQDRQFILSSKKLLLSDSGFYLCAWGTGYGYTFGSGTRLTVV.

The rearrangement joins TRBV4-3 to TRBJ1-2; D not certain. The germline gives CDR1 LGHNA, CDR2 YSLEER. The CDR3 runs 19 residues. Trimming removed 0 bases at V and 0 bases at J, with 20 bases between. CDR3 sequence: CASSQDRNFGPLANYGYTF. The CDR3, as DNA: TGCGCCAGCAGCCAAGATCGAAACTTTGGGCCCCTAGCTAACTATGGCTACACCTTC.

This chain links TRBV7-3 with TRBJ2-1; TRBD2 matches at 10 bases. V dropped 5 bases and J dropped 8; count of bases not matched to a gene: 9. This CDR3 comprises 15 residues. Germline values: CDR1 SGHTA, CDR2 FQGTGA. The CDR3, as DNA: TGTGCCAGCAGCCCCCAAAGCGGGAGGGGACATGAGCAGTTCTTC. Translation gives CASSPQSGRGHEQFF.

The gene calls are TRBV24-1 and TRBJ2-5, with D maybe TRBD2 (6 bases). Germline values: CDR1 KGHDR, CDR2 SFDVKD. The CDR3 is 15 amino acids. Trimming shortened V by 2 bases and J by 2 bases, and 11 bases separated the two germline ends. CDR3 DNA: TGTGCCACCAGTGATTCGCGGGGCTTGCAAGAGACCCAGTACTTC. Its protein is CATSDSRGLQETQYF.

The chain links TRBV7-8 to TRBJ2-3; TRBD2 is a possible D gene (5 bases). V shed 5 bases and J shed 1 base, with 13 bases lying between them. The CDR3 is 15 residues long. Per the germline V gene, CDR1 is SGHVS and CDR2 is FQNEAQ. Here the CDR3 reads CASSRGRSGTDTQYF. The CDR3 DNA is TGTGCCAGCAGCCGAGGGCGCTCTGGCACAGATACGCAGTATTTT.

This rearrangement joins TRBV6-4 to TRBJ2-7; 9 positions match TRBD1. V was clipped by 7 bases and J by 0 bases; unmatched bases: 16. This CDR3 has 18 amino acids. Germline assignment: CDR1 MRHNA and CDR2 SNTAGT. The CDR3 here is CASNAMTQGTGSSYEQYF. The CDR3 DNA sequence: TGTGCCAGCAACGCCATGACGCAGGGGACAGGGAGCTCCTACGAGCAGTACTTC.

This rearrangement joins TRBV20-1 to TRBJ1-5, with 7 bases fitting TRBD1. With 8 bases clipped from V and 11 bases from J, the junction kept 9 bases outside the gene matches. Germline V gives CDR1 DFQATT, CDR2 SNEGSKA (reference sequence). The CDR3 is 11 residues long. This CDR3 is CSPTGLRAQHF. As DNA, the CDR3 is TGCAGTCCGACAGGGCTTAGGGCCCAGCATTTT.

The chain recombines TRBV27 with TRBJ1-6; 8 nucleotides agree with TRBD1. V lost 7 bases and J lost 0; bases outside the gene matches: 8. Germline V gene lookup returns CDR1 MNHEY and CDR2 SMNVEV (reference sequence). This CDR3 has 17 amino acids. The CDR3 nucleotides read TGTGCCAGCACCGCAGACAGGGGCCACTCCTATAATTCACCCCTCCACTTT. Its protein product is CASTADRGHSYNSPLHF.

The J gene is TRBJ1-6, the V gene TRBV4-2, with D unresolved. Trimming took off 1 base at V and 9 bases at J, with 4 bases between the two ends. Germline V CDR1 and CDR2: LGHNA, YNFKEQ. The CDR3 length is 12 residues. CDR3 nucleotide sequence: TGTGCCAGCAGCCAAGTCTCTTCACCCCTCCACTTT. Translated, it gives CASSQVSSPLHF.

The rearrangement links TRBV5-1 to TRBJ1-3, with D possibly matching TRBD1 (6 bases). Trimming cost V 4 bases and J 3 bases, with 14 bases left between them. The CDR3 is 15 amino acids. The germline V gene encodes CDR1 SGHRS and CDR2 YFSETQ. CDR3 nucleotide sequence: TGCGCCAGCAGCATCGCAGGGGCAAGTGGAAACACCATATATTTT. Residues: CASSIAGASGNTIYF.

The chain links TRBV27 to TRBJ2-1; weak D call: TRBD1 (6 bases). The CDR3 has 16 residues. Germline values: CDR1 MNHEY, CDR2 SMNVEV (reference sequence). Between the trimmed V and J ends, which lost 5 bases and 2 bases, there was a span of 16 bases. The CDR3 nucleotides read TGTGCCAGCAGTAGACTCACAGGGTTTACCTACAATGAGCAGTTCTTC. Translated: CASSRLTGFTYNEQFF.

This clone is judged medium-sized. The junction differs from germline at one of its ends, possibly a read error. This rearrangement joins TRBV5-6 to TRBJ1-2; unclear D gene. CDR3 length: 17 amino acids. Germline V lookup: CDR1 SGHDT, CDR2 YYEEEE. The CDR3 bases are TGTGCCAGCAGGTTGGGTTCACAGTCCGCACGGAGCTATGGCTACACCTTC. Translated, it gives CASRLGSQSARSYGYTF.

The V and J genes are TRBV10-3 and TRBJ1-6; the D gene is possibly TRBD1 (5 bases). Germline CDR1 and CDR2: ENHRY and SYGVKD. The ends were cut back, 2 bases at V and 14 bases at J, with 13 bases in the middle. The CDR3 contains 13 residues. CDR3 nucleotides: TGTGCCATCAGTGAGGGGACCGCCGAGACCCTCCACTTT. It yields the protein CAISEGTAETLHF.